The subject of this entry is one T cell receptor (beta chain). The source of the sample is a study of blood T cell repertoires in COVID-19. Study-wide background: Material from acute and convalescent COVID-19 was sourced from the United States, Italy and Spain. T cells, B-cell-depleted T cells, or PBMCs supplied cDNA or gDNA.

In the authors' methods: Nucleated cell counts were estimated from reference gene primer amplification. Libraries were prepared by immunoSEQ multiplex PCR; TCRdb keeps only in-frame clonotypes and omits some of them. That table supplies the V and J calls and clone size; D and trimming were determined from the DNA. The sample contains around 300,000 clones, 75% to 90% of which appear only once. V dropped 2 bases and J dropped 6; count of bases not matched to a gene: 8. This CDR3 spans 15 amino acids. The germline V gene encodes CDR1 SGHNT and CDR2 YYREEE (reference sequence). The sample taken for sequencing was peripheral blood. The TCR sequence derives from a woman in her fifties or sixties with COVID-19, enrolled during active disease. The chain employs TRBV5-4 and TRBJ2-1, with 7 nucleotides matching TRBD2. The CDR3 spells CASSFEAGVRNEQFF. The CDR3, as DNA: TGTGCCAGCAGCTTTGAGGCGGGAGTTCGCAATGAGCAGTTCTTC.